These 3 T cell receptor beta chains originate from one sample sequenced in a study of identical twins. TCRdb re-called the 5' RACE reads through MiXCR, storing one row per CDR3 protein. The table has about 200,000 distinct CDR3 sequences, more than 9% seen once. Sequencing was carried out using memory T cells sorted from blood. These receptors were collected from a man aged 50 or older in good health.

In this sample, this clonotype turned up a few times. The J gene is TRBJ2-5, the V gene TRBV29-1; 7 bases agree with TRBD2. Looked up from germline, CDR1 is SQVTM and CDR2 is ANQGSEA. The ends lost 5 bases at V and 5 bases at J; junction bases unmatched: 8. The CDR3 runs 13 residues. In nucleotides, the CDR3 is TGCAGCGTTTCGATCGGGGGGACGGAGACCCAGTACTTC. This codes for CSVSIGGTETQYF. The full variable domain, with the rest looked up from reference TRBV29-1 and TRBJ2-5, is SAVISQKPSRDICQRGTSLTIQCQVDSQVTMMFWYRQQPGQSLTLIATANQGSEATYESGFVIDKFPISRPNLTFSTLTVSNMSPEDSSIYLCSVSIGGTETQYFGPGTRLLVL.

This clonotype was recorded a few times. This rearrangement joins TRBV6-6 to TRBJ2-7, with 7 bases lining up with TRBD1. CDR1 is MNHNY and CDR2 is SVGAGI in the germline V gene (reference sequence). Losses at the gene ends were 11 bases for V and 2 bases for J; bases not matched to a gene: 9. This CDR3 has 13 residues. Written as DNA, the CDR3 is TGTGCCGCTAGGACAGGCGAGGCCTACGAGCAGTACTTC. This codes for CAARTGEAYEQYF.

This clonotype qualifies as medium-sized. CDR3: CASSPGMASSRNEQFF. The CDR3 bases are TGTGCCAGCAGCCCCGGGATGGCCAGCTCACGCAATGAGCAGTTCTTC. The chain recombines TRBV7-9 with TRBJ2-1, with D perhaps matching TRBD2 (5 bases). The CDR3 totals 16 residues. V gave up 5 bases and J gave up 6 bases, with 20 bases separating them. Germline V CDR1 and CDR2: SEHNR, FQNEAQ (reference sequence).